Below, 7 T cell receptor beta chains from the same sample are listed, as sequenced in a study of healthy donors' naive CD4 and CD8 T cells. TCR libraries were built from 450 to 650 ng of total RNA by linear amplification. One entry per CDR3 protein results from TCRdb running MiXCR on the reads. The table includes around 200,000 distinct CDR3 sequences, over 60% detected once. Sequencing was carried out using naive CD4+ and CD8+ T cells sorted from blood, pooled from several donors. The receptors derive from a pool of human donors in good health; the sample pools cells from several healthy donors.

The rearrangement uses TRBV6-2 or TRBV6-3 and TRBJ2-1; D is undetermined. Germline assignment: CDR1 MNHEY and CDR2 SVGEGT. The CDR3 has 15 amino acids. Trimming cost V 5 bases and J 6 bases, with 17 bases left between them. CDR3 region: CASSHWVQSGNEQFF. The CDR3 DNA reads TGTGCCAGCAGTCACTGGGTTCAGAGTGGCAATGAGCAGTTCTTC.

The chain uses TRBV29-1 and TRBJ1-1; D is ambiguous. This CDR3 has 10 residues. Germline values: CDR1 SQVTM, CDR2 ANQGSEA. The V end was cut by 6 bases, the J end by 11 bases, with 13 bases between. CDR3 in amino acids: CSVGDPVAFF. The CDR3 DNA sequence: TGCAGCGTCGGTGACCCTGTGGCTTTCTTT.

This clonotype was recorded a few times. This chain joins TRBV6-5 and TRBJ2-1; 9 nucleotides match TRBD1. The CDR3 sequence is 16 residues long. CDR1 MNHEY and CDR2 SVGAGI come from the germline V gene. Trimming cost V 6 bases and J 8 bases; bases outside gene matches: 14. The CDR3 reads CASRGWGTGKYDEQFF. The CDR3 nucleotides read TGTGCCAGCAGGGGATGGGGGACAGGGAAGTACGATGAGCAGTTCTTC.

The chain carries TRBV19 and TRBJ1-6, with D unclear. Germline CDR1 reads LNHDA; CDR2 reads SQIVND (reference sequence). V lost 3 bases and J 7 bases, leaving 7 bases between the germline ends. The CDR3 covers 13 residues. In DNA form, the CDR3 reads TGTGCCAGTAGTATGGAAGGGAATTCACCCCTCCACTTT. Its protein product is CASSMEGNSPLHF.

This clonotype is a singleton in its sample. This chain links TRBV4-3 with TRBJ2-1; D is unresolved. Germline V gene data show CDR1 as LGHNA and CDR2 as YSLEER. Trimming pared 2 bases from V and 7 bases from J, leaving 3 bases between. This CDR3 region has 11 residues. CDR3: CASSQRNEQFF. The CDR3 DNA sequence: TGCGCCAGCAGCCAAAGGAATGAGCAGTTCTTC.

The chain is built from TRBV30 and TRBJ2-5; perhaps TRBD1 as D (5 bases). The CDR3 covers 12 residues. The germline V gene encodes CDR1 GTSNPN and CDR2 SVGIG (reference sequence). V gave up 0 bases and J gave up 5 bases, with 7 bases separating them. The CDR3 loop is CAWSVGAETQYF. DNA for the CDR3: TGTGCCTGGAGTGTAGGGGCGGAGACCCAGTACTTC.

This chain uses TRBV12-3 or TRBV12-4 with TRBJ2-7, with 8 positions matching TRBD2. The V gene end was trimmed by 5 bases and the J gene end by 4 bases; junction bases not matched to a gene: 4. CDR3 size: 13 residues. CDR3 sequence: CASSRTSLYEQYF. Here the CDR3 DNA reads TGTGCCAGCAGTAGGACTAGCCTTTACGAGCAGTACTTC.